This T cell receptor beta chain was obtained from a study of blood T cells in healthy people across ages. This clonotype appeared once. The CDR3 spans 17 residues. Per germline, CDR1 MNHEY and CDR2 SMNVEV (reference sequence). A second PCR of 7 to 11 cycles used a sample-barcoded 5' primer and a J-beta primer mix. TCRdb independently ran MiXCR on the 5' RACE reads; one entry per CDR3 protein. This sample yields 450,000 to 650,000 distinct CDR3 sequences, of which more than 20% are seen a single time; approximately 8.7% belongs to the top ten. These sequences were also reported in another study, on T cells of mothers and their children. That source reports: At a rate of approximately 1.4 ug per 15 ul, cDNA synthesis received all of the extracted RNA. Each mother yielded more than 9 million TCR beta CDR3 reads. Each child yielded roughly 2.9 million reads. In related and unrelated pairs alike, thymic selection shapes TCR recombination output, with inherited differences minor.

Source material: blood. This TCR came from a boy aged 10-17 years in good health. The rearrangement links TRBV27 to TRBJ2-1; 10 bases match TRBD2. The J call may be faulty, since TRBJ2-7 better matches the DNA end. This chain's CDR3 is CASSSNIASGSSYEQYF. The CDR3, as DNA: TGTGCCAGCAGTTCCAATATCGCTAGCGGGAGCTCCTACGAGCAGTACTTC.